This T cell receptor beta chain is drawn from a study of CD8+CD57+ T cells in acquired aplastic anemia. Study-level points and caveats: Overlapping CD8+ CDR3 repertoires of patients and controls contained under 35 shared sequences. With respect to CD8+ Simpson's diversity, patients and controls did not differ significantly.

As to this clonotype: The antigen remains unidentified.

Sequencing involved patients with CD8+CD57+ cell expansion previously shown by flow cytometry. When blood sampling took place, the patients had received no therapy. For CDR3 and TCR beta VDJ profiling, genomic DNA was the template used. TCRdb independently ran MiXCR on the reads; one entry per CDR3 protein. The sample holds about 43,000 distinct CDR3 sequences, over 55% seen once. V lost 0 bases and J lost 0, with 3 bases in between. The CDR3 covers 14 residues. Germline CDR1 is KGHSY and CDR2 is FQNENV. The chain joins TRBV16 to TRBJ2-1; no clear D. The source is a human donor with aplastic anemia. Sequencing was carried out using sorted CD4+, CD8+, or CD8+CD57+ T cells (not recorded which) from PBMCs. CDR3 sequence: CASSQSDSYNEQFF. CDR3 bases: TGTGCCAGCAGCCAATCGGACTCCTACAATGAGCAGTTCTTC.